A single sample gave rise to the 5 T cell receptor beta chains below, sequenced in a study of regulatory T cells in long-lasting Graves disease. Time point noted: persistent/refractory GD, antithyroid drugs over 5 years with positive TRAb. PBMC RNA was the source of the TCR library. TCR beta libraries were built with iRepertoire HTBI primers and Arm-PCR of CDR3 regions. TCRdb used MiXCR to reprocess the multiplex PCR reads, holding one entry per CDR3 protein. The repertoire consists of around 450,000 distinct CDR3 sequences, with roughly 21% occurring once and the leading ten covering roughly 7%. The sample in question was peripheral blood mononuclear cells (PBMCs), obtained when the disease was refractory, from a patient treated with antithyroid drugs. All receptors come from a female donor with Graves disease.

This clonotype was seen more than once but under ten times. This chain connects TRBV7-9 to TRBJ2-3; D possibly matches TRBD1 or TRBD2 (6 bases each). The CDR3 is 14 residues long. CDR1 and CDR2 from the germline V gene are SEHNR and FQNEAQ (reference sequence). V was pared by 6 bases and J by 1 base, with 11 bases between. For the CDR3, the DNA is TGTGCCAGCAGGCCGGGGGCAGGCACAGATACGCAGTATTTT. Its protein product is CASRPGAGTDTQYF.

This clonotype was seen more than once but under ten times. This sequence joins TRBV29-1 and TRBJ2-1, with a tentative D call TRBD1 (6 bases). V lost 1 base to trimming and J lost 4 bases, with 11 bases between them. This CDR3 contains 14 residues. Germline CDR1 and CDR2: SQVTM and ANQGSEA. This CDR3 is CSVEGGRPYNEQFF. As DNA, the CDR3 is TGCAGCGTTGAAGGGGGGCGGCCGTACAATGAGCAGTTCTTC.

The chain carries TRBV20-1 and TRBJ2-5, with D unclear. The CDR3 extends over 14 amino acids. The ends were cut back, 6 bases at V and 4 bases at J, with 18 bases in the middle. Germline CDR1 and CDR2: DFQATT and SNEGSKA (reference sequence). This chain's CDR3 is CSAPGPVTLETQYF. The CDR3, as DNA: TGCAGTGCCCCTGGACCCGTAACACTAGAGACCCAGTACTTC.

This chain uses TRBV5-5 with TRBJ1-2; D is undetermined. Trimming took 0 bases from V and 7 from J, leaving 16 bases between them. The CDR3 is made up of 15 amino acids. Germline-derived CDR1 and CDR2 are SGHKS and YYEKEE (reference sequence). CDR3 region: CASSLGTSDDCGYTF. The CDR3 DNA is TGTGCCAGCAGCTTGGGGACCAGCGATGACTGTGGCTACACCTTC.

The V call is TRBV3-1, the J call TRBJ1-3, with D unclear. CDR3 size: 12 residues. CDR1 and CDR2 from the germline V gene are LGHDT and YNNKEL (reference sequence). Trimming shortened V by 4 bases and J by 6 bases, and 7 bases separated the two germline ends. DNA of the CDR3: TGTGCCAGCAGCCGGAGTGAAAACACCATATATTTT. Translating gives CASSRSENTIYF.